This T cell receptor beta chain was retrieved from a study of regulatory T cells in long-lasting Graves disease (dated by TCRdb to the early 2020s). Notes on the research overall: Persistent Graves' disease meant more than 5 years of antithyroid drug treatment with TSH receptor autoantibodies that stayed positive. The study was registered as a clinical trial and conducted in China. This study used TCR sequencing and RNA sequencing of peripheral blood to compare persistent Graves' disease patients against newly diagnosed Graves' disease patients. A total of approximately 35 samples were covered by TCR sequencing, comprising some 13 persistent and around 20 newly diagnosed Graves' disease patients. On average, persistent Graves' disease patients in the clinical cohort had been on antithyroid drugs for roughly 11 years.

The investigation overall reported the following: Persistent disease showed preferential use of TRBV28, TRBJ1-2 and TRBJ2-5, whereas newly diagnosed disease favored TRBV20-1 and TRBJ2-1. Only peripheral blood was studied, because thyroid tissue, the primary lesion, was inaccessible. Patients with persistent disease shared more public clonotypes (around 3,000) than newly diagnosed patients did (around 1,000). The authors noted that the small sample size was a limitation that may lower accuracy. Sequencing and analysis were limited to the TCR beta chain. Compared with newly diagnosed patients, patients with persistent Graves' disease had lower TCR Shannon entropy and fewer highly expanded clones, which suggests clonal expansion.

Library preparation employed multiplex PCR. The sequencer listed for this sample is Illumina HiSeq 4000. iRepertoire HTBI primers and Arm-PCR amplification of CDR3 regions were used to construct TCR beta libraries. Before sequencing, the PCR products underwent gel purification. The original pipeline was this. Gene usage analysis of CDR3 amino acid clonotypes used the 62 TRBV and more than 13 TRBJ segments found across samples. COPE and FqMerger were used to merge the filtered high-quality paired reads into contigs. BLAST was used to align contigs to IMGT TRBV, TRBD and TRBJ reference genes, and CDR3 was defined according to IMGT. Clonotypes above 0.1% frequency were classified as highly expanded clones. Shannon entropy was used to measure repertoire diversity, and the Gini coefficient was used to measure V-J evenness. Clonotypes shared by more than one individual were considered public. TCRdb trimmed the raw reads at Q25, called clones with MiXCR and kept productive beta chains. Rows matching on CDR3 protein sequence are summarized as one entry with the most common DNA and genes. TCRdb's processing, not the authors' own work, is the source of the V and J calls. The table for this sample lists 350,000 to 500,000 distinct CDR3 sequences; under 25% of them were counted only once. Approximately 14% of the sample is in the top ten clones.

The sample's time point label is to be understood as: persistent/refractory GD, antithyroid drugs over 5 years with positive TRAb. For both TCR sequencing and RNA sequencing, RNA was extracted from PBMCs in TRIzol. The diagnosis of Graves' disease followed American Thyroid Association guidelines. Recruitment of patients was carried out at an endocrinology department in Xi'an, China. From each patient, about 9.7 milliliters of peripheral blood was collected into an EDTA anticoagulant tube. Ficoll Paque Plus density gradient separation was used to isolate PBMCs, and no further T cell sorting was performed. An Agilent 2100 Bioanalyzer and agarose gel were used to assess RNA quality, and a NanoDrop 2000 was used to measure RNA concentration. V and J are trimmed by 6 bases and 7 bases, and the gene matches miss 15 bases of the junction. According to the germline V gene, CDR1 reads SNHLY and CDR2 reads FYNNEI. The CDR3, cysteine through phenylalanine, is 16 amino acids long. The read is trimmed to its CDR3 DNA, 48 bases read in frame from base 1.

Concerning this clonotype: Its antigen remains undetermined. Base qualities are not recorded, but no much larger clone differs from it by a single base.

The sample in question was peripheral blood mononuclear cells (PBMCs), obtained when the disease was refractory, from a patient treated with antithyroid drugs. The sequence links TRBV2 to TRBJ2-4, and TRBD1 aligns with 7 junction nucleotides. This receptor was taken from a female donor with Graves disease. The CDR3 amino acid sequence is: CASSSGTDRSRNIQYF. Read as DNA, the sequence is TGTGCCAGCAGCTCGGGGACAGACCGTAGTCGGAACATTCAGTACTTC.